At least ten counts were recorded for the clone carrying this TCR beta chain. The antigen remains unidentified. In germline, CDR1 is SGHVS, CDR2 FNYEAQ. The CDR3 is 14 residues long. Trimming cost V 4 bases and J 1 base; bases outside gene matches: 2. TCRdb ran MiXCR on the reads and lists one entry per CDR3 protein. The sample has fewer than 550,000 distinct CDR3 sequences; approximately 15% are singletons. This specimen belongs to a study of T cell repertoires in cytomegalovirus infection. Across the whole study: Both CMV infection and a matching HLA type were indicated by public TCR beta signatures. Study results and caveats: Cumulative frequency (of public TCR beta family members) identified carriers of CMV plus the relevant HLA.

This TCR was recovered from a human donor in good health (CMV status not recorded). Some clones in this sample may be carry-over from other donors' samples. The chain is built from TRBV7-6 and TRBJ1-1; 8 nucleotides match TRBD1. Sequenced sample: CD8+ T cells from PBMCs. CDR3 bases: TGTGCCAGCAGCTCAGGGGGCCAGAACACTGAAGCTTTCTTT. Translated, it gives CASSSGGQNTEAFF.